This entry concerns a single T cell receptor (beta chain). A much larger clone lies a single base off, so this may be a read error. These data originate in a study of kidney transplant recipient with SARS-CoV-2 infection. TCRdb redid the calling of the reads with MiXCR, one entry per CDR3 protein. In the table there are 250,000 or so distinct CDR3 sequences, 29% of which are singletons. Germline CDR1 and CDR2: SGHNT and YYREEE (reference sequence). This CDR3 is built from 16 residues. The J segment lost 8 bases and the V segment lost 0 bases, leaving 8 bases of the junction unmatched. This TCR was sampled from a male patient between 25 and 40 years old who had COVID-19 and was a kidney transplant recipient. Part of the T cells may come from the graft donor. The sequencing used a blood sample, collected at baseline and between days 110 and 120 from a kidney transplant recipient. This chain joins TRBV5-4 and TRBJ1-2; TRBD1 aligns across 12 bases. In DNA, the CDR3 is TGTGCCAGCAGCTTGGCCCCGGGACAGGGGGCGAGGGGCTACACCTTC. Protein: CASSLAPGQGARGYTF.